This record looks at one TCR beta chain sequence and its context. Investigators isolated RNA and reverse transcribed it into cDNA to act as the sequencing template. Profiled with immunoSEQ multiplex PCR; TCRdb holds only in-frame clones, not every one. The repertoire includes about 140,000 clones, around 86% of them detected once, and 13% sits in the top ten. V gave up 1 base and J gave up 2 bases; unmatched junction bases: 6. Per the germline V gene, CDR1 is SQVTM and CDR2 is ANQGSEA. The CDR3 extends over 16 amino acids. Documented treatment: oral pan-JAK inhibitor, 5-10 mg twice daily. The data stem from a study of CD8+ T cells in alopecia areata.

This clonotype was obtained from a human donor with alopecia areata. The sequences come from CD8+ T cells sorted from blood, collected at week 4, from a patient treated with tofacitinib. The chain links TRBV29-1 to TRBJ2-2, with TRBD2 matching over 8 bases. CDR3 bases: TGCAGCGTTGAAGGAGCGGGGGAGATTAACACCGGGGAGCTGTTTTTT. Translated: CSVEGAGEINTGELFF.